Listed here are 21 T cell receptor beta chains from one sample, sequenced in a study of response to subunit inactivated influenza vaccine. From the RT-PCR reads, TCRdb called clonotypes with MiXCR, one entry per CDR3 protein. The table lists roughly 500,000 distinct CDR3 sequences, approximately 22% of them singletons. These data also formed part of another study, on T cells expressing NK-cell markers. From that report: For TCR beta, cDNA was produced by 5'RACE template switching with UMIs.

This specimen was CD4+ T cells sorted from PBMCs, taken 11 to 12 days after vaccination. Receptor source: a middle-aged man who received an inactivated influenza vaccine.

For the CDR3, the DNA is TGCAGTGCTAGAGATGGGGCTGGCGAGCAGTACTTC. Translating it yields CSARDGAGEQYF. V gene TRBV20-1 combines with J gene TRBJ2-7, with D perhaps matching TRBD1 (5 bases). Germline lookup yields CDR1 DFQATT and CDR2 SNEGSKA (reference sequence). V lost 0 bases and J lost 6, with 9 bases in between. The CDR3 totals 12 residues.

This clonotype was observed a handful of times. The chain joins TRBV7-9 to TRBJ2-7, with 8 bases matching TRBD1. Germline V gene lookup returns CDR1 SEHNR and CDR2 FQNEAQ (reference sequence). CDR3 length: 16 amino acids. The ends lost 5 bases at V and 0 bases at J; junction bases unmatched: 9. CDR3 sequence (DNA): TGTGCCAGCAGCGCGCTGAGAGGGACAGGCTCCTACGAGCAGTACTTC. This codes for CASSALRGTGSYEQYF.

This clonotype was detected a few times. The chain links TRBV5-1 to TRBJ2-5; a weak D match, TRBD1 (6 bases). This CDR3 has 13 amino acids. Trimming removed 4 bases from V and 2 bases from J, with 9 bases in between. Germline V lookup: CDR1 SGHRS, CDR2 YFSETQ. CDR3 DNA: TGCGCCAGCAGCAACGGACAGCAAGAGACCCAGTACTTC. It translates to CASSNGQQETQYF.

The V and J genes are TRBV20-1 and TRBJ2-4, with TRBD1 identical over 8 bases. After removal of 3 bases from V and 1 base from J, the junction contained 5 bases not matched to a gene. Germline loops: CDR1 DFQATT, CDR2 SNEGSKA (reference sequence). The CDR3 is 15 residues long. Here the CDR3 DNA reads TGCAGTGCTAGGGACAGGGTCGTTGCCAAAAACATTCAGTACTTC. Its protein is CSARDRVVAKNIQYF.

The rearrangement uses TRBV20-1 and TRBJ1-6, with TRBD1 matching 7 bases. This CDR3 spans 15 amino acids. Losses at the gene ends were 0 bases for V and 6 bases for J; bases not matched to a gene: 5. Germline values: CDR1 DFQATT, CDR2 SNEGSKA (reference sequence). The CDR3 reads CSARDEGAVNSPLHF. CDR3 in DNA: TGCAGTGCTAGAGATGAGGGGGCCGTTAATTCACCCCTCCACTTT.

This clonotype appeared a few times. V gene TRBV20-1 combines with J gene TRBJ2-2, with D unclear. The CDR3 covers 14 residues. CDR1 and CDR2 (germline): DFQATT, SNEGSKA (reference sequence). V was pared by 5 bases and J by 6 bases, with 16 bases between. The CDR3 spells CSARAPSGSGELFF. CDR3 in DNA: TGCAGTGCTCGAGCGCCCTCCGGGTCCGGGGAGCTGTTTTTT.

This clonotype was detected a few times. This sequence joins TRBV4-2 and TRBJ2-5; either TRBD1 or TRBD2 may supply D (5 bases each). CDR1 and CDR2 from the germline V gene are LGHNA and YNFKEQ. Trimming left V 3 bases short and J 5 bases short, with 13 bases between. There are 14 residues in the CDR3. CDR3 sequence (DNA): TGTGCCAGCAGCCAGACCGGGACCGCGGAGACCCAGTACTTC. Translating it yields CASSQTGTAETQYF.

The genes are TRBV28 and TRBJ1-2; D may be TRBD1 (5 bases). CDR1 is MDHEN, CDR2 SYDVKM, per germline. V was shortened by 3 bases and J by 8 bases, with 13 bases between the two germline ends. The CDR3 covers 13 residues. CDR3 sequence reads: CASSFARGDGYTF. CDR3 DNA: TGTGCCAGCAGTTTTGCGAGGGGCGACGGCTACACCTTC.

In this sample, this clonotype turned up a few times. The rearrangement joins TRBV4-1 to TRBJ2-2, with D maybe TRBD1 (5 bases). Trimming took off 1 base at V and 5 bases at J, with 11 bases between the two ends. The CDR3 runs 15 residues. The germline V gene has CDR1 MGHRA and CDR2 YSYEKL. The CDR3 is CASSQGQRSTGELFF. The CDR3 coding sequence is TGCGCCAGCAGCCAAGGACAGAGGAGTACCGGGGAGCTGTTTTTT.

The chain recombines TRBV6-1 with TRBJ1-4; D gene uncertain. The V end was cut by 8 bases, the J end by 0 bases, with 10 bases between. Germline assignment: CDR1 MNHNS and CDR2 SASEGT. This CDR3 region has 14 residues. The chain's CDR3 is CASGAAATNEKLFF. The CDR3 DNA reads TGTGCCAGCGGAGCAGCGGCAACTAATGAAAAACTGTTTTTT.

This clonotype was counted only a few times. V usage is TRBV6-5 and J usage is TRBJ2-5; 8 nucleotides line up with TRBD1. From germline, CDR1 is MNHEY and CDR2 SVGAGI. CDR3 length: 11 residues. Trimming took 6 bases from V and 10 from J; bases not matched to a gene: 4. The DNA of the CDR3 is TGTGCCAGCAGCTGGACAGGGATCCAGTACTTC. Protein: CASSWTGIQYF.

V is TRBV20-1 and J is TRBJ2-3; D perhaps matches TRBD1 (6 bases). V was pared by 4 bases and J by 2 bases, with 10 bases between. From germline, CDR1 is DFQATT and CDR2 SNEGSKA (reference sequence). The CDR3 is made up of 13 amino acids. As DNA, the CDR3 is TGCAGTGCTACTGGGACAAACACAGATACGCAGTATTTT. Residues: CSATGTNTDTQYF.

This clonotype came up a few times. The chain joins TRBV6-4 to TRBJ2-1; 12 positions agree with TRBD2. The CDR3 loop spans 16 amino acids. CDR1 MRHNA and CDR2 SNTAGT come from the germline V gene. V shed 5 bases, J shed 7 bases, and the junction held 9 bases outside the gene matches. This CDR3 is CASSPILAGGTNEQFF. DNA of the CDR3: TGTGCCAGCAGTCCGATACTAGCGGGGGGCACGAATGAGCAGTTCTTC.

This chain connects TRBV7-7 to TRBJ2-3; D might be TRBD2 (5 bases). Germline loops: CDR1 SSHAT, CDR2 FNYEAQ (reference sequence). CDR3 length: 15 residues. Deletions cut 5 bases from V and 1 base from J, with 13 bases between. Here the CDR3 reads CASSPGLSRTDTQYF. The CDR3 nucleotides read TGTGCCAGCAGCCCCGGACTGTCTCGCACAGATACGCAGTATTTT. The full variable domain, with the rest looked up from reference TRBV7-7 and TRBJ2-3, is GAGVSQSPRYKVTKRGQDVTLRCDPISSHATLYWYQQALGQGPEFLTYFNYEAQPDKSGLPSDRFSAERPEGSISTLTIQRTEQRDSAMYRCASSPGLSRTDTQYFGPGTRLTVL.

This clonotype occurred a few times. This chain connects TRBV12-3 or TRBV12-4 to TRBJ2-3, with D perhaps TRBD2 (7 bases). With 7 bases removed from V and 0 bases from J, the gap between germline ends came to 17 bases. The CDR3 contains 16 residues. The CDR3 DNA follows: TGTGCCAGCACCCTAAAAGGGGGGGGTAGCACAGATACGCAGTATTTT. Amino acid sequence: CASTLKGGGSTDTQYF.

V is TRBV7-2 and J is TRBJ1-4; 7 nucleotides agree with TRBD1. Germline CDR1 SGHTA, CDR2 FQGNSA. The V and J ends lost 4 bases and 5 bases, in that order; junction bases with no gene match: 10. This CDR3 has 16 amino acids. CDR3 coding DNA: TGTGCCAGCAGCTCCTGGGGGGGGACAGTCAATGAAAAACTGTTTTTT. Amino acids: CASSSWGGTVNEKLFF.

This clonotype occurred a few times. V is TRBV7-3 and J is TRBJ2-7; D perhaps matches TRBD2 (6 bases). V lost 5 bases and J 2 bases, leaving 13 bases between the germline ends. CDR3 length equals 14 residues. Germline loops: CDR1 SGHTA, CDR2 FQGTGA. CDR3 in amino acids: CASSVGDWTYEQYF. The CDR3, as DNA: TGTGCCAGCAGCGTCGGGGACTGGACCTACGAGCAGTACTTC.

In this sample, this clonotype turned up a few times. This chain uses TRBV6-2 or TRBV6-3 with TRBJ1-2; D not resolved. Between the trimmed V and J ends, which lost 7 bases and 8 bases, there was a span of 14 bases. The CDR3 length is 12 residues. CDR1 is MNHEY, CDR2 SVGEGT, per germline. The CDR3 DNA sequence: TGTGCCAGCACCCGAAGCGGCAGCGGCTACACCTTC. It codes for CASTRSGSGYTF.

This clonotype was seen only a few times. The chain has TRBV3-1 and TRBJ1-6; no clear D. V dropped 4 bases and J dropped 10 bases, with 11 bases sitting between them. The CDR3 is 13 amino acids. Germline V gives CDR1 LGHDT, CDR2 YNNKEL (reference sequence). CDR3 protein: CASSRATGSPLHF. The CDR3 bases are TGTGCCAGCAGCCGAGCAACCGGATCACCCCTCCACTTT.

This clonotype was seen more than once but under ten times. The V gene is TRBV7-9, the J gene TRBJ1-2; D is unresolved. The CDR3 runs 13 residues. Germline V gene sequence: CDR1 SEHNR, CDR2 FQNEAQ (reference sequence). The V end was cut by 6 bases, the J end by 3 bases, with 11 bases between. CDR3 sequence reads: CASRVDIYYGYTF. For the CDR3, the DNA is TGTGCCAGCAGGGTCGACATCTACTATGGCTACACCTTC. Full variable domain (remainder filled in from reference TRBV7-9 and TRBJ1-2): DTGVSQNPRHKITKRGQNVTFRCDPISEHNRLYWYRQTLGQGPEFLTYFQNEAQLEKSRLLSDRFSAERPKGSFSTLEIQRTEQGDSAMYLCASRVDIYYGYTFGSGTRLTVV.

The sample holds many counts of this clonotype. This chain connects TRBV28 to TRBJ1-5; D might be TRBD1 (6 bases). The CDR3 runs to 11 residues. Per germline, CDR1 MDHEN and CDR2 SYDVKM. Trimming pared 6 bases from V and 7 bases from J, leaving 7 bases between. Written as DNA, the CDR3 is TGTGCCAGCAGACAGGGACAGCCCCAGCATTTT. It translates to CASRQGQPQHF.